This entry lists 8 T cell receptor beta chains sequenced from one sample in a study of control samples from healthy donors and cancer patients. Profiling relied on immunoSEQ multiplex PCR, and the TCRdb table lists in-frame clones only, not all of them. This sample carries approximately 120,000 clones, about nine tenths of them seen once, and the ten largest clones take roughly 4.5%. The sequencing input was blood. The receptors come from a human donor in good health. The donor label of this sample is uncertain.

This chain joins TRBV6-6 and TRBJ2-7; either TRBD1 or TRBD2 may fit D (5 bases each). CDR1 is MNHNY and CDR2 is SVGAGI in the germline V gene (reference sequence). The V and J ends lost 8 bases and 1 base respectively, with 18 bases between them. The length of the CDR3 is 15 residues. The CDR3 sequence: CASGVGTPGSYEQYF. Written as DNA, the CDR3 is TGTGCCAGCGGGGTTGGGACCCCGGGGTCCTACGAGCAGTACTTC.

As DNA, the CDR3 is TGTGCCAGCAGTGAGGTCAGCTCTGGAAACACCATATATTTT. Its protein is CASSEVSSGNTIYF. This chain connects TRBV2 to TRBJ1-3, with D unresolved. The CDR3 contains 14 residues. Germline-derived CDR1 and CDR2 are SNHLY and FYNNEI. V dropped 3 bases and J dropped 0 bases, with 6 bases sitting between them. The variable domain in full, completed from reference TRBV2 and TRBJ1-3, reads EPEVTQTPSHQVTQMGQEVILRCVPISNHLYFYWYRQILGQKVEFLVSFYNNEISEKSEIFDDQFSVERPDGSNFTLKIRSTKLEDSAMYFCASSEVSSGNTIYFGEGSWLTVV.

This clone is judged large. The gene calls are TRBV29-1 and TRBJ1-1; D unclear. Germline CDR1 and CDR2: SQVTM and ANQGSEA. With 3 bases removed from V and 3 bases from J, the gap between germline ends came to 5 bases. The CDR3 covers 11 residues. CDR3 amino acids: CSVEHDTEAFF. The CDR3 DNA follows: TGCAGCGTTGAGCACGACACTGAAGCTTTCTTT. Full variable domain (missing parts from reference TRBV29-1 and TRBJ1-1): SAVISQKPSRDICQRGTSLTIQCQVDSQVTMMFWYRQQPGQSLTLIATANQGSEATYESGFVIDKFPISRPNLTFSTLTVSNMSPEDSSIYLCSVEHDTEAFFGQGTRLTVV.

The rearrangement uses TRBV7-9 and TRBJ1-1; D gene ambiguous. CDR3 size: 14 residues. Between the trimmed V and J ends, which lost 6 bases and 5 bases, there was a span of 16 bases. From germline, CDR1 is SEHNR and CDR2 FQNEAQ (reference sequence). The CDR3 DNA reads as TGTGCCAGCAGTTTTGACGGCCTGATGACTGAAGCTTTCTTT. This gives the protein CASSFDGLMTEAFF. The full variable domain, completed using reference TRBV7-9 and TRBJ1-1, is DTGVSQNPRHKITKRGQNVTFRCDPISEHNRLYWYRQTLGQGPEFLTYFQNEAQLEKSRLLSDRFSAERPKGSFSTLEIQRTEQGDSAMYLCASSFDGLMTEAFFGQGTRLTVV.

The chain recombines TRBV7-2 with TRBJ1-2; D ambiguous. Germline-derived CDR1 and CDR2 are SGHTA and FQGNSA. The V gene lost 0 bases and the J gene lost 8 bases, with 10 bases spanning the gap. CDR3 length: 13 residues. The CDR3 sequence is CASSLASVRGYTF. CDR3 coding DNA: TGTGCCAGCAGCTTAGCCTCAGTTCGGGGCTACACCTTC.

The chain has TRBV18 and TRBJ2-6; D possibly corresponds to TRBD2 (6 bases). The CDR3 runs to 16 residues. Per germline, CDR1 KGHSH and CDR2 LQKENI. Trimming cost V 6 bases and J 0 bases, with 12 bases left between them. The CDR3 reads CASSAGLVSGANVLTF. DNA for the CDR3: TGTGCCAGCTCGGCGGGACTGGTCTCTGGGGCCAACGTCCTGACTTTC. Looking up the rest from reference TRBV18 and TRBJ2-6 gives the full variable domain: NAGVMQNPRHLVRRRGQEARLRCSPMKGHSHVYWYRQLPEEGLKFMVYLQKENIIDESGMPKERFSAEFPKEGPSILRIQQVVRGDSAAYFCASSAGLVSGANVLTFGAGSRLTVL.

The rearrangement links TRBV5-6 to TRBJ2-1, with D perhaps matching TRBD1 or TRBD2 (6 bases each). CDR1 and CDR2 from the germline V gene are SGHDT and YYEEEE. V was trimmed by 5 bases and J by 5 bases, leaving 20 bases between them. The CDR3 length is 16 residues. CDR3 region: CASRLSGRGPNNEQFF. The CDR3 coding sequence is TGTGCCAGCAGATTGTCGGGTCGGGGGCCCAACAATGAGCAGTTCTTC.

The chain couples TRBV12-5 to TRBJ1-5, with D perhaps matching TRBD1 (5 bases). The germline V and J ends were trimmed by 5 bases and 0 bases, with 14 bases remaining between them. The germline gives CDR1 LGHNT, CDR2 FRNRAP. The CDR3 sequence is 16 residues long. CDR3 nucleotide sequence: TGTGCTAGTGGTGATGGGACGGCTTATAGCAATCAGCCCCAGCATTTT. Encoded protein: CASGDGTAYSNQPQHF.